The 14 T cell receptor beta chains below were found in one sample sequenced in a study of Ad26.COV2.S vaccination and SARS-CoV-2 variants. Sequencing used immunoSEQ multiplex PCR; TCRdb keeps in-frame clones, though not all of them. The profile covers roughly 300,000 clones, with about 89% appearing a single time and approximately 5% taken by the ten largest. The sample's treatment: 15 to 20 received Ad26.COV2.S at low or high dose, single or two shots; five or six received placebo; per-sample allocation not given. Specimens were obtained on day 63 following the first vaccine or placebo injection. The material sequenced was peripheral blood, taken in a trial of Ad26.COV2.S vaccine versus placebo. The receptors were sampled from a person between 18 and 65 years old who received the Ad26.COV2.S COVID-19 vaccine or a placebo.

A single count supports this clone. The rearrangement links TRBV14 to TRBJ2-3; 7 bases align to TRBD2. CDR1 and CDR2 from the germline V gene are SGHDN and FVKESK. This CDR3 is 15 amino acids long. V shed 5 bases and J 6 bases; nucleotides not matched to a gene: 11. The CDR3 DNA sequence: TGTGCCAGCAGCTCCGGGACTATTACGTCGGATACGCAGTATTTT. Translated, it gives CASSSGTITSDTQYF. Together with reference TRBV14 and TRBJ2-3, the CDR3 gives the full variable domain: EAGVTQFPSHSVIEKGQTVTLRCDPISGHDNLYWYRRVMGKEIKFLLHFVKESKQDESGMPNNRFLAERTGGTYSTLKVQPAELEDSGVYFCASSSGTITSDTQYFGPGTRLTVL.

The chain has TRBV4-3 and TRBJ2-7, with D unclear. The CDR3 length is 14 residues. Trimming left V 0 bases short and J 3 bases short, with 9 bases between. Germline V gene data show CDR1 as LGHNA and CDR2 as YSLEER. Written as DNA, the CDR3 is TGCGCCAGCAGCCAAGATCTGTCCCTCTACGAGCAGTACTTC. Translating it yields CASSQDLSLYEQYF.

The chain recombines TRBV18 with TRBJ2-7; D gene unclear. Between the trimmed V and J ends, which lost 0 bases and 0 bases, there was a span of 6 bases. The CDR3 spans 14 residues. Germline-derived CDR1 and CDR2 are KGHSH and LQKENI. The CDR3 DNA reads TGTGCCAGCTCACCACCGATAAACTCCTACGAGCAGTACTTC. This encodes CASSPPINSYEQYF.

The V gene is TRBV6-5, the J gene TRBJ1-6, with 8 bases that match TRBD1. The V segment lost 0 bases and the J segment 7 bases; nucleotides outside the gene matches: 2. The CDR3 contains 15 residues. The V gene's germline CDR1 is MNHEY and CDR2 SVGAGI. The CDR3 spells CASSYSGQANSPLHF. CDR3 sequence (DNA): TGTGCCAGCAGTTACTCGGGACAGGCCAATTCACCCCTCCACTTT.

This sequence joins TRBV5-4 and TRBJ2-4, with TRBD1 matching 8 bases. Germline CDR1 and CDR2: SGHNT and YYREEE (reference sequence). The junction had 7 bases not matched to a gene; V was cut back by 4 bases and J by 1 base. The CDR3 has 16 amino acids. As DNA, the CDR3 is TGTGCCAGCAGCACAAAAGGGGACAGGGCCAAAAACATTCAGTACTTC. As protein: CASSTKGDRAKNIQYF.

The chain recombines TRBV25-1 with TRBJ2-2, with 8 bases fitting TRBD2. From germline, CDR1 is MGHDK and CDR2 SYGVNS. V dropped 10 bases and J dropped 4; count of bases not matched to a gene: 5. The CDR3 consists of 13 residues. In DNA, the CDR3 is TGTGCCACCGGGACTAGTGGCACCGGGGAGCTGTTTTTT. Translated, it gives CATGTSGTGELFF.

The V and J genes are TRBV11-1 and TRBJ2-1; tentative D call: TRBD2 (6 bases). CDR3 length equals 15 residues. Trimming pared 3 bases from V and 8 bases from J, leaving 17 bases between. CDR1 and CDR2 (germline): SGHAT, FQDESV (reference sequence). The CDR3 bases are TGTGCCAGCAGCTTGGGGGGATTCAAAGGCTATGAGCAGTTCTTC. Its protein is CASSLGGFKGYEQFF.

CDR3 DNA sequence: TGTGCCAGCAGCCACTCCGGGGCCACAGGGGGCCGTGGAGCTTTCTTT. As protein: CASSHSGATGGRGAFF. The chain uses TRBV3-1 (or the pseudogene TRBV3-2) and TRBJ1-1; 9 nucleotides line up with TRBD1. Unmatched junction bases numbered 15, after V lost 3 bases and J lost 10 bases. The CDR3 spans 16 residues. CDR1 is LGHDT, CDR2 YNNKEL, per germline (reference sequence).

This clone was recorded only once. The chain employs TRBV6-5 and TRBJ2-1; TRBD2 aligns across 8 bases. CDR1 is MNHEY, CDR2 SVGAGI, per germline. V lost 7 bases to trimming and J lost 4 bases; unmatched junction nucleotides: 9. The CDR3 has 15 residues. The CDR3 DNA reads TGTGCCAGCACCGCGAGCGGGAGTGCGTACAATGAGCAGTTCTTC. Translated: CASTASGSAYNEQFF.

In DNA form, the CDR3 reads TGCGCCAGCAGCTTAGACAGGGGGTACTCCAATGAGCAGTTCTTC. Translating it yields CASSLDRGYSNEQFF. The chain has TRBV5-1 and TRBJ2-1; 9 bases are shared with TRBD1. Looked up from germline, CDR1 is SGHRS and CDR2 is YFSETQ. Trimming removed 2 bases from V and 6 bases from J; junction bases left unmatched: 6. The CDR3 extends over 15 amino acids.

On this clone itself: This CDR3 is also generated by other DNA sequences in the sample. The chain has TRBV7-2 and TRBJ2-7; no firm D call. V was trimmed by 1 base and J by 4 bases, leaving 8 bases between them. The CDR3 loop spans 13 amino acids. Per germline, CDR1 SGHTA and CDR2 FQGNSA. The CDR3 region is CASSLDRGYEQYF. The CDR3 DNA reads TGTGCCAGCAGCTTAGATCGCGGTTACGAGCAGTACTTC.

Turning to this clone: The same CDR3 can be traced to other DNA sequences in this sample. The V call is TRBV3-1 (or the pseudogene TRBV3-2), the J call TRBJ2-3, with TRBD2 identical over 7 bases. J gave up 3 bases and V 1 base, and 1 base lay outside the gene matches. This CDR3 region has 14 residues. CDR1 is LGHDT and CDR2 is YNNKEL in the germline V gene (reference sequence). CDR3 nucleotide sequence: TGTGCCAGCAGCCAAGCGGGGGGAACAGATACGCAGTATTTT. Translation: CASSQAGGTDTQYF.

This clone was observed once. This chain links TRBV5-1 with TRBJ2-1; 13 positions match TRBD2. Germline V CDR1 and CDR2: SGHRS, YFSETQ. Trimming at V came to 4 bases and at J to 6 bases, leaving 7 bases not matched to a gene. The CDR3 extends over 16 amino acids. The CDR3 bases are TGCGCCAGCAGCGGGGGGACTAGCGGGATCGGCAATGAGCAGTTCTTC. This codes for CASSGGTSGIGNEQFF.

The chain has TRBV5-4 and TRBJ1-2, with 10 bases fitting TRBD1. CDR1 SGHNT and CDR2 YYREEE come from the germline V gene (reference sequence). This CDR3 is built from 17 residues. Losses at the gene ends were 4 bases for V and 8 bases for J; bases not matched to a gene: 17. Written as DNA, the CDR3 is TGTGCCAGCAGCCGTCGACAGGGGGCTAGTGGGCTAAAAGGCTACACCTTC. Its translation: CASSRRQGASGLKGYTF.